This T cell receptor beta chain was found in a study of OX40 agonist ivuxolimab in advanced cancers. Study-level information: Recorded diagnoses for dose-escalation patients were hepatocellular carcinoma, melanoma, renal cell or head and neck cancer.

Study results and limitations: In the 0.1 to 3.0 mg/kg range, CD4+ and CD8+ blood T cells had expanded clonally by week 6.

Only in-frame clones appear in the TCRdb table, and some are missing; sequencing was by immunoSEQ multiplex PCR. Found here are 70,000 or so clones, 70% to 85% of them singletons; the top ten hold about 1%. Worth noting for this clone: Its antigen is currently unknown.

Patients had blood sampled at baseline and again on cycle 4 day 1 and cycle 7 day 1. V lost 0 bases, J lost 5 bases, and 10 bases lay in between. This CDR3 region has 14 residues. CDR1 SGHTA and CDR2 FQGTGA come from the germline V gene. Sequencing used CD4+ or CD8+ T cells sorted from blood, obtained in a trial of the OX40 agonist ivuxolimab. The receptor was isolated from an adult with an advanced solid tumor such as melanoma, head and neck, liver or kidney cancer. The V gene is TRBV7-3, the J gene TRBJ1-2; D unclear. CDR3 DNA sequence: TGTGCCAGCAGCTTAACGAGTACTGCTTATGGCTACACCTTC. The encoded protein is CASSLTSTAYGYTF. The entire variable domain, with the rest obtained from reference TRBV7-3 and TRBJ1-2, is as follows: GAGVSQTPSNKVTEKGKYVELRCDPISGHTALYWYRQSLGQGPEFLIYFQGTGAADDSGLPNDRFFAVRPEGSVSTLKIQRTERGDSAVYLCASSLTSTAYGYTFGSGTRLTVV.